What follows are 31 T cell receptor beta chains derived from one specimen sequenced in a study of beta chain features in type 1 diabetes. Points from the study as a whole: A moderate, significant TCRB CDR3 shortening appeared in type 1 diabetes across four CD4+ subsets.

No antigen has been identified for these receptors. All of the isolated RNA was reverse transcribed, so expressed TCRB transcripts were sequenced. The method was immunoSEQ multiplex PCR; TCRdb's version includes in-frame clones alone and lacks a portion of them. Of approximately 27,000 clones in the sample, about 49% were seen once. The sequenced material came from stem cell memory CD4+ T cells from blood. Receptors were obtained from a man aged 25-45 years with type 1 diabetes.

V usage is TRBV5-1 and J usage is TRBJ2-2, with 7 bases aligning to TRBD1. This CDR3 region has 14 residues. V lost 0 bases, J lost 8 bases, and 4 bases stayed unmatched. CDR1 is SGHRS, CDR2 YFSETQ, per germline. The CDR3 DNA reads TGCGCCAGCAGCTTGGGACAGGGCTTAGGGGAGCTGTTTTTT. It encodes CASSLGQGLGELFF.

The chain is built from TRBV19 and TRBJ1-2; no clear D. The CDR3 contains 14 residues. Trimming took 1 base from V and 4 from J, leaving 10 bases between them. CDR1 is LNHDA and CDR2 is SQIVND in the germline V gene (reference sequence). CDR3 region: CASSIGAGSYGYTF. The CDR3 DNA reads TGTGCCAGTAGTATAGGGGCAGGCAGCTATGGCTACACCTTC.

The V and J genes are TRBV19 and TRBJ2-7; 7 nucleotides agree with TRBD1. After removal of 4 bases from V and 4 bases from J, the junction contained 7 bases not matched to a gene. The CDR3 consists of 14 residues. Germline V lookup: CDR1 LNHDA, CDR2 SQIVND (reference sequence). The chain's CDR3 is CASSTTGKWYEQYF. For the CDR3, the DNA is TGTGCCAGTAGTACGACAGGGAAGTGGTACGAGCAGTACTTC.

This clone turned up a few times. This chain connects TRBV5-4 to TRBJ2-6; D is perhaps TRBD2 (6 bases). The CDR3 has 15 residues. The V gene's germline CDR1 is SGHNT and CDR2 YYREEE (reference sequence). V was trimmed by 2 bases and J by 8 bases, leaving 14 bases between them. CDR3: CASSFGGIMSNVLTF. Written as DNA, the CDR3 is TGTGCCAGCAGCTTCGGGGGAATTATGTCCAACGTCCTGACTTTC.

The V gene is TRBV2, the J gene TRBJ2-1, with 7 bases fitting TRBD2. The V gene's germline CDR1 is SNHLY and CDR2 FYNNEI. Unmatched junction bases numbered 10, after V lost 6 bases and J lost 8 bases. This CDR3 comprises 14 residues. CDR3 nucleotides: TGTGCCAGCAGCCCAGCCGGGGGGAACGATGAGCAGTTCTTC. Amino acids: CASSPAGGNDEQFF.

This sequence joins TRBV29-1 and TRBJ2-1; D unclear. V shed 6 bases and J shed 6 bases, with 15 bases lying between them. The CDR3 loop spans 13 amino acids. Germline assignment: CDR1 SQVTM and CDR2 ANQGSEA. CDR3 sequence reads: CSVVLARVNEQFF. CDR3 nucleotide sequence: TGCAGCGTGGTCTTGGCTCGGGTCAATGAGCAGTTCTTC.

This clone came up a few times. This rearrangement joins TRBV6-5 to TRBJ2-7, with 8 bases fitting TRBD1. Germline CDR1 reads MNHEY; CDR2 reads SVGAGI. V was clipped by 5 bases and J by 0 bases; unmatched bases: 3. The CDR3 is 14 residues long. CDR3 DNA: TGTGCCAGCAGTGGGACAGGACCCTCCTACGAGCAGTACTTC. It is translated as CASSGTGPSYEQYF.

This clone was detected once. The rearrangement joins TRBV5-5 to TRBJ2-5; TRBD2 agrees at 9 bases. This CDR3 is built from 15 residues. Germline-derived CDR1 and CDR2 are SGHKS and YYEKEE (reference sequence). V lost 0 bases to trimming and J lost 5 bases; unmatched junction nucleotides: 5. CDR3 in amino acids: CASSLGAGGWETQYF. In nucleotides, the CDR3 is TGTGCCAGCAGCTTGGGAGCGGGAGGATGGGAGACCCAGTACTTC.

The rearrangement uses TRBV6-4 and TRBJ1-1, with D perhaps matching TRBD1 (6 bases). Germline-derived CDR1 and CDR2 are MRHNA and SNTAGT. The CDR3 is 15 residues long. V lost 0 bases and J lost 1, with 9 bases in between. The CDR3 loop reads CASSDSQGKNTEAFF. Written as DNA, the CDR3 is TGTGCCAGCAGTGACTCCCAGGGGAAGAACACTGAAGCTTTCTTT.

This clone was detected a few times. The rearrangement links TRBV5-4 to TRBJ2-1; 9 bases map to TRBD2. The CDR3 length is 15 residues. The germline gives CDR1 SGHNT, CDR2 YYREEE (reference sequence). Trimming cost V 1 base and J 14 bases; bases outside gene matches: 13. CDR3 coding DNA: TGTGCCAGCAGCTTGTATGCTAGCGGGGCCGTCGGGGAGTTCTTC. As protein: CASSLYASGAVGEFF. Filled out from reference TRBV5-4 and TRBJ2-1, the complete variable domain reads ETGVTQSPTHLIKTRGQQVTLRCSSQSGHNTVSWYQQALGQGPQFIFQYYREEENGRGNFPPRFSGLQFPNYSSELNVNALELDDSALYLCASSLYASGAVGEFFGPGTRLTVL.

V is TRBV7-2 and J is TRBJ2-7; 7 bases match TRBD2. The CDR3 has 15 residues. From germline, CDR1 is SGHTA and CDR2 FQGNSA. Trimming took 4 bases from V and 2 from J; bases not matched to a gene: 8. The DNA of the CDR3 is TGTGCCAGCAGCTCCTCGGGGCTAGCGGCCTACGAGCAGTACTTC. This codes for CASSSSGLAAYEQYF.

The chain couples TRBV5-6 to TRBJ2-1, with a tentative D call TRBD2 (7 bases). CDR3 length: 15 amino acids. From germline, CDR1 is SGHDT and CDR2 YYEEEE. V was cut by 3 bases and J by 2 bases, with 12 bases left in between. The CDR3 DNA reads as TGTGCCAGCAGCTCCGGGGGGACACCCTACAATGAGCAGTTCTTC. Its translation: CASSSGGTPYNEQFF.

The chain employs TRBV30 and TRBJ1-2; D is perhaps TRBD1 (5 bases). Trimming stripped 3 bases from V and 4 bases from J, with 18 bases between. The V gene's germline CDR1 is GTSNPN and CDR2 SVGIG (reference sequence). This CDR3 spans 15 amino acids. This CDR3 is CAWRRGVPGGYGYTF. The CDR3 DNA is TGTGCCTGGAGACGGGGGGTACCGGGGGGCTATGGCTACACCTTC.

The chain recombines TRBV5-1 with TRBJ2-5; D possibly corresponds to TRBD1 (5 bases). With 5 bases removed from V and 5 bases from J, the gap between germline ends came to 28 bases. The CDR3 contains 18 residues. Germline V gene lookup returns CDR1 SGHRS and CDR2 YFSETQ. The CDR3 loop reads CASRVGAPVYTSGETQYF. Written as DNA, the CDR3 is TGCGCCAGCAGGGTTGGGGCACCAGTCTACACCTCCGGGGAGACCCAGTACTTC.

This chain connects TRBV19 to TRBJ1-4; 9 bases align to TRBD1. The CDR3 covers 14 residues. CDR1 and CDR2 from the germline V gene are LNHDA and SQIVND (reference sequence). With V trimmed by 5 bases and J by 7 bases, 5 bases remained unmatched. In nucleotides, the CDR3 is TGTGCCAGTAGTGGGACAGGGAACCTTGAAAAACTGTTTTTT. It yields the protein CASSGTGNLEKLFF.

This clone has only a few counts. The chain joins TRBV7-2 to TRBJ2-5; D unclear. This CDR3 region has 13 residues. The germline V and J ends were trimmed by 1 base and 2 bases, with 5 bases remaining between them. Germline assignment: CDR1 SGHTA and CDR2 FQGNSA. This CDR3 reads CASSLVSQETQYF. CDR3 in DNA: TGTGCCAGCAGCTTAGTTTCTCAAGAGACCCAGTACTTC.

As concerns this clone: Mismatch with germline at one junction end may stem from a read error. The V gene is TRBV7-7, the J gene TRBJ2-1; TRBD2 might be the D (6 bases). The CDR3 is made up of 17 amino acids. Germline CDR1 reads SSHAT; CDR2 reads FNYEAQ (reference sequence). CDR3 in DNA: TGTGCTAGCAGCTTAGTCCCCGGGGGTCAATCCTACAATGAGCAGTTCTTC. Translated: CASSLVPGGQSYNEQFF.

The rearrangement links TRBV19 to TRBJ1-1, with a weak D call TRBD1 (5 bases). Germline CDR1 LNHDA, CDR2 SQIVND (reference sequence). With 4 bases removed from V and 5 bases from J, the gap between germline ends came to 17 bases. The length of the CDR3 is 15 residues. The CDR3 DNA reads TGTGCCAGTAGTACCCGGGACGGCCGGGGGACTGAAGCTTTCTTT. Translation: CASSTRDGRGTEAFF.

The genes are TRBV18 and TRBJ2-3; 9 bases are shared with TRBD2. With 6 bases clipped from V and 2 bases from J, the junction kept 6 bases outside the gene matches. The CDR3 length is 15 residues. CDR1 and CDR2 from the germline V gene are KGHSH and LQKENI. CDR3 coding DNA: TGTGCCAGCTCCCCGGCTAGCGGGGTCACAGATACGCAGTATTTT. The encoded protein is CASSPASGVTDTQYF.

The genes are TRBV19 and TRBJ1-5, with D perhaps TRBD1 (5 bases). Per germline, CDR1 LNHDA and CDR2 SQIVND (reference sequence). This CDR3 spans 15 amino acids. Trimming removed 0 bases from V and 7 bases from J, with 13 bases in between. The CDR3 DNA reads TGTGCCAGTAGTATAGAGGCAGGGAAGGGGCAGCCCCAGCATTTT. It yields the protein CASSIEAGKGQPQHF.

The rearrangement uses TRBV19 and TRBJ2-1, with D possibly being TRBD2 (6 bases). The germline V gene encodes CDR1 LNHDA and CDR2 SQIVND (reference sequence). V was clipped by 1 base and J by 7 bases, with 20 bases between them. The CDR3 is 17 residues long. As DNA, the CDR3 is TGTGCCAGTAGTATAGTAAGGGGCGGAGGGGAATCAAATGAGCAGTTCTTC. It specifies CASSIVRGGGESNEQFF. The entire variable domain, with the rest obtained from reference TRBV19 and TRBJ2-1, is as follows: DGGITQSPKYLFRKEGQNVTLSCEQNLNHDAMYWYRQDPGQGLRLIYYSQIVNDFQKGDIAEGYSVSREKKESFPLTVTSAQKNPTAFYLCASSIVRGGGESNEQFFGPGTRLTVL.

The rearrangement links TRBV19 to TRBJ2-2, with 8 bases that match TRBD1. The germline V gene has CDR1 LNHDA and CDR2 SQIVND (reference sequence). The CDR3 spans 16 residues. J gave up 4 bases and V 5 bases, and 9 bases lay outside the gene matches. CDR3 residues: CASSPDRGFVTGELFF. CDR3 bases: TGTGCCAGTAGTCCCGACAGGGGCTTTGTCACCGGGGAGCTGTTTTTT.

CDR3 residues: CASSLVSTSKGGYEQYF. The CDR3 DNA follows: TGTGCCAGCAGCTTAGTCTCGACTTCCAAAGGGGGTTACGAGCAGTACTTC. V and J are TRBV11-3 and TRBJ2-7, with a tentative D call TRBD1 (6 bases). The CDR3 length is 17 residues. Trimming shortened V by 1 base and J by 4 bases, and 20 bases separated the two germline ends. The germline gives CDR1 SGHNT, CDR2 YENEEA.

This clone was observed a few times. CDR3 protein: CAWSAHDTFSGANVLTF. The CDR3 DNA reads as TGTGCCTGGAGTGCGCATGACACATTCTCTGGGGCCAACGTCCTGACTTTC. This rearrangement joins TRBV30 to TRBJ2-6; D call uncertain. CDR3 length equals 17 residues. V lost 1 base and J lost 0, with 13 bases in between. Germline CDR1 GTSNPN, CDR2 SVGIG (reference sequence).

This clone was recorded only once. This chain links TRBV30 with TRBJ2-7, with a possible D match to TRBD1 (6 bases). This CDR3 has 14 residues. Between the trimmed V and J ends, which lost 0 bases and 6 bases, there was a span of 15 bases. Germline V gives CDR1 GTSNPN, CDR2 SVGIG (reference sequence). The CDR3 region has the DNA TGTGCCTGGAGTGTACTACCCTCACAGGGCGAGCAGTACTTC. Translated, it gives CAWSVLPSQGEQYF.

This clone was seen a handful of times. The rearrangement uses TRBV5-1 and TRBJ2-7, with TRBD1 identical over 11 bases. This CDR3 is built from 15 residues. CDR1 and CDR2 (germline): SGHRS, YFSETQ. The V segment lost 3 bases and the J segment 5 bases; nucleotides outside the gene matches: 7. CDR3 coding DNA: TGCGCCAGCAGCTCTGGGACAGGGGGTCCCCACGAGCAGTACTTC. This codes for CASSSGTGGPHEQYF. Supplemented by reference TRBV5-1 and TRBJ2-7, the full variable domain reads KAGVTQTPRYLIKTRGQQVTLSCSPISGHRSVSWYQQTPGQGLQFLFEYFSETQRNKGNFPGRFSGRQFSNSRSEMNVSTLELGDSALYLCASSSGTGGPHEQYFGPGTRLTVT.

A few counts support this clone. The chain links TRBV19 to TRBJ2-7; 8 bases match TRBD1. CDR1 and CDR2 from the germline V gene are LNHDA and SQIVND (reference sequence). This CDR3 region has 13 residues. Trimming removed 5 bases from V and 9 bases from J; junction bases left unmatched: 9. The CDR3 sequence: CASSPGQGWGQYF. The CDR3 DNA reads TGTGCCAGTAGTCCCGGACAGGGCTGGGGGCAGTACTTC.

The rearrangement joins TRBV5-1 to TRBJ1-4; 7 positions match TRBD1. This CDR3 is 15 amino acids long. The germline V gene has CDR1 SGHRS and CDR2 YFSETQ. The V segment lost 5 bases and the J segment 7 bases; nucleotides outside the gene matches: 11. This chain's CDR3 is CASRVGTGAGEKLFF. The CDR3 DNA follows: TGCGCCAGCAGGGTCGGCACAGGGGCGGGTGAAAAACTGTTTTTT. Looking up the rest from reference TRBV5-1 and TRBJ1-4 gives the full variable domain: KAGVTQTPRYLIKTRGQQVTLSCSPISGHRSVSWYQQTPGQGLQFLFEYFSETQRNKGNFPGRFSGRQFSNSRSEMNVSTLELGDSALYLCASRVGTGAGEKLFFGSGTQLSVL.

The CDR3 region has the DNA TGTGCCAGCAGCTTAGAGAGGACAGGGGTTTCCACCGGGGAGCTGTTTTTT. Its protein is CASSLERTGVSTGELFF. This chain uses TRBV7-6 with TRBJ2-2, with 9 bases aligning to TRBD1. This CDR3 is 17 amino acids long. The V gene's germline CDR1 is SGHVS and CDR2 FNYEAQ. The trim removed 1 base at V and 4 bases at J, leaving 7 bases unmatched. The whole variable domain, filled in from reference TRBV7-6 and TRBJ2-2, reads GAGVSQSPRYKVTKRGQDVALRCDPISGHVSLYWYRQALGQGPEFLTYFNYEAQQDKSGLPNDRFSAERPEGSISTLTIQRTEQRDSAMYRCASSLERTGVSTGELFFGEGSRLTVL.

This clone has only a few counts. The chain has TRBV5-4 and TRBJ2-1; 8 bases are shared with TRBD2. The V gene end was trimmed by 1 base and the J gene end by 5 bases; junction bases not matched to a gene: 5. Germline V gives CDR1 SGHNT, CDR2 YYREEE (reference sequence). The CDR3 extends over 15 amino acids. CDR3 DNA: TGTGCCAGCAGCTTGAAGGAGCGGGAGAACAATGAGCAGTTCTTC. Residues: CASSLKERENNEQFF.

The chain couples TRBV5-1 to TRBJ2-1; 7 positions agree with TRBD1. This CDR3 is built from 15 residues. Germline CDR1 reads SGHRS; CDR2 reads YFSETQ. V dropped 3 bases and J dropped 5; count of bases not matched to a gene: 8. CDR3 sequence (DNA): TGCGCCAGCAGCTCCAGGGGGTACGGGGACAATGAGCAGTTCTTC. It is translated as CASSSRGYGDNEQFF.